This T cell receptor beta chain was recovered during a study of blood T cell repertoires in COVID-19. Study members were between roughly 18 and 89 years old and lived in some 22 US regions. Cohort allocation depended upon clinical history that participants reported. A COVID-19 case had been met by exposed participants during the 2 weeks before study entry. The CDR3 has 16 residues. Germline CDR1 reads MNHNS; CDR2 reads SASEGT. V was cut by 2 bases and J by 0 bases, with 11 bases left in between. Source study methods: For nucleated cells, counts were estimated from reference gene primer amplification. Clones were read by immunoSEQ multiplex PCR, and TCRdb kept only the in-frame ones, dropping some. V and J calls and clone size are copied from that table; D and trimming were computed from the DNA. The data hold more than 300,000 clones, with roughly 90% observed a single time.

The source of this sequence is a young woman who had been exposed to COVID-19. Input material: PBMCs or T cells enriched from blood (not recorded which). This chain joins TRBV6-1 and TRBJ1-5; D may be TRBD1 (5 bases). In DNA, the CDR3 is TGTGCCAGCAGTGAACGGCAGGGTAATAGCAATCAGCCCCAGCATTTT. Protein sequence: CASSERQGNSNQPQHF.